The 25 T cell receptor beta chains given below trace back to one sample, sequenced in a study of blood T cells in healthy people across ages. Sample-barcoded 5' priming and a J-beta primer mix drove a second PCR of roughly 6 to 12 cycles. From the 5' RACE reads, TCRdb called clonotypes with MiXCR, one entry per CDR3 protein. The data hold roughly 1.7 million distinct CDR3 sequences, with around 35% observed a single time. Sequencing input: blood. The receptors were gathered from a woman aged 30 to 39 in good health.

The rearrangement links TRBV7-2 to TRBJ2-7; 9 bases are a match to TRBD2. The end of the DNA is better explained by TRBJ2-5, so the J call may be wrong. Germline CDR1 SGHTA, CDR2 FQGNSA. The CDR3 runs to 17 residues. The DNA for the CDR3 is TGTGCCAGCAGCTTAGTTGGGGCGGGGGGGCCGAGTGGGACCCAGTACTTC. Translated, it gives CASSLVGAGGPSGTQYF.

This sequence joins TRBV9 and TRBJ2-5, with D possibly being TRBD1 (5 bases). Between the trimmed V and J ends, which lost 0 bases and 5 bases, there was a span of 17 bases. The CDR3 totals 16 residues. CDR1 and CDR2 (germline): SGDLS, YYNGEE. The CDR3 spells CASSVGIGAFSETQYF. DNA of the CDR3: TGTGCCAGCAGCGTAGGCATAGGGGCGTTCTCGGAGACCCAGTACTTC.

This rearrangement joins TRBV3-1 to TRBJ2-6; possibly TRBD2 for D (6 bases). Deletions cut 3 bases from V and 2 bases from J, with 20 bases between. CDR3 size: 19 residues. Germline loops: CDR1 LGHDT, CDR2 YNNKEL (reference sequence). The CDR3 nucleotides are TGTGCCAGCAGCCAGGCTATAGCGGCCTGGGGTACTGGGGCCAACGTCCTGACTTTC. Translation: CASSQAIAAWGTGANVLTF.

This clonotype has only a few counts. This sequence joins TRBV11-2 and TRBJ2-3; D might be TRBD2 (6 bases). The ends were cut back, 1 base at V and 0 bases at J, with 11 bases in the middle. Germline CDR1 and CDR2: SGHAT and FQNNGV. CDR3 length equals 16 residues. The CDR3 nucleotides are TGTGCCAGCAGCTTAGTAGCCGGGACTAGCACAGATACGCAGTATTTT. It translates to CASSLVAGTSTDTQYF.

This clonotype has just a few counts. The V and J genes are TRBV7-9 and TRBJ1-5, with D possibly matching TRBD1 (5 bases). V dropped 5 bases and J dropped 7 bases, with 15 bases sitting between them. The CDR3 loop spans 14 amino acids. Per germline, CDR1 SEHNR and CDR2 FQNEAQ (reference sequence). The CDR3 sequence is CASSAFEGNQPQHF. In DNA form, the CDR3 reads TGTGCCAGCAGCGCCTTCGAGGGGAACCAGCCCCAGCATTTT.

This CDR3 reads CASSLSYWREGSYEQYF. As DNA, the CDR3 is TGTGCCAGCAGTTTATCGTATTGGCGGGAGGGATCCTACGAGCAGTACTTC. The V call is TRBV27, the J call TRBJ2-7; TRBD2 aligns across 9 bases. This CDR3 has 17 amino acids. Germline trimming cut 0 bases from V and 1 base from J; bases unmatched to any gene: 7. Germline values: CDR1 MNHEY, CDR2 SMNVEV (reference sequence).

This clonotype was seen more than once but under ten times. The genes are TRBV20-1 and TRBJ2-5, with D unclear. Germline V gene lookup returns CDR1 DFQATT and CDR2 SNEGSKA (reference sequence). Trimming removed 3 bases from V and 4 bases from J, with 12 bases in between. The CDR3 loop spans 13 amino acids. The CDR3 nucleotides read TGCAGTGCTAGTCCATCTAGGACAGAGACCCAGTACTTC. Amino acids: CSASPSRTETQYF.

Turning to this clonotype: No conserved phenylalanine or tryptophan is present at the end of the CDR3, so a read error is the likely explanation. V is TRBV4-1 and J is TRBJ2-5; D uncertain. CDR3 length: 13 amino acids. The V gene lost 1 base and the J gene lost 5 bases, with 8 bases spanning the gap. Germline CDR1 reads MGHRA; CDR2 reads YSYEKL. The CDR3 here is CASSQGVVETQYL. The CDR3 coding sequence is TGCGCCAGCAGCCAAGGGGTCGTGGAGACCCAGTACCTC.

The chain joins TRBV24-1 to TRBJ2-5, with 8 positions matching TRBD1. The CDR3 is made up of 16 amino acids. From germline, CDR1 is KGHDR and CDR2 SFDVKD. Unmatched junction bases numbered 6, after V lost 2 bases and J lost 2 bases. The CDR3 DNA follows: TGTGCCACCAGTGATTCTCCCGGGACAGGACAAGAGACCCAGTACTTC. Translating it yields CATSDSPGTGQETQYF.

The chain is built from TRBV2 and TRBJ2-5; 10 bases match TRBD2. V was clipped by 3 bases and J by 5 bases; unmatched bases: 12. Germline V lookup: CDR1 SNHLY, CDR2 FYNNEI. This CDR3 region has 17 residues. This chain's CDR3 is CASSDSALAGVGETQYF. The CDR3 DNA reads as TGTGCCAGCAGTGACTCGGCGCTAGCGGGGGTGGGGGAGACCCAGTACTTC. Full variable domain (missing parts from reference TRBV2 and TRBJ2-5): EPEVTQTPSHQVTQMGQEVILRCVPISNHLYFYWYRQILGQKVEFLVSFYNNEISEKSEIFDDQFSVERPDGSNFTLKIRSTKLEDSAMYFCASSDSALAGVGETQYFGPGTRLLVL.

The chain combines TRBV15 with TRBJ2-7; 11 bases map to TRBD1. CDR3 length equals 16 residues. J was trimmed by 3 bases and V by 1 base; bases with no gene match: 5. CDR1 LNHNV and CDR2 YYDKDF come from the germline V gene (reference sequence). Here the CDR3 reads CATSRVGQGAFYEQYF. CDR3 bases: TGTGCCACCAGCAGAGTTGGACAGGGGGCCTTCTACGAGCAGTACTTC.

This clonotype was detected many times. The chain's CDR3 is CASTKAGGPTDTQYF. In nucleotides, the CDR3 is TGTGCCAGCACCAAAGCGGGAGGACCGACAGATACGCAGTATTTT. This rearrangement joins TRBV7-2 to TRBJ2-3, with 9 bases that match TRBD2. J gave up 3 bases and V 7 bases, and 8 bases lay outside the gene matches. The CDR3 totals 15 residues. From germline, CDR1 is SGHTA and CDR2 FQGNSA.

Notes on this clonotype: A read error may explain this, as a much larger clone is one base away. The V call is TRBV3-1, the J call TRBJ2-5; 10 positions match TRBD2. The CDR3 length is 16 residues. The V gene's germline CDR1 is LGHDT and CDR2 YNNKEL (reference sequence). The V segment lost 4 bases and the J segment 4 bases; nucleotides outside the gene matches: 9. The CDR3 reads CASSRGGLARGETQYF. CDR3 coding DNA: TGTGCCAGCAGCCGAGGGGGACTAGCGAGGGGAGAGACCCAGTACTTC.

This clonotype has more than one count but fewer than ten. DNA of the CDR3: TGTGCCAGCAGTGACGCGGGAGACCACTACGAGCAGTACTTC. Protein: CASSDAGDHYEQYF. J is TRBJ2-7 and V is TRBV6-4; TRBD2 matches at 7 bases. The CDR3 has 14 residues. Germline lookup yields CDR1 MRHNA and CDR2 SNTAGT. V lost 2 bases to trimming and J lost 3 bases; unmatched junction nucleotides: 4.

The sample holds a few counts of this clonotype. The chain combines TRBV7-9 with TRBJ1-6; no reliable D call. In germline, CDR1 is SEHNR, CDR2 FQNEAQ (reference sequence). The V end lost 2 bases, the J end lost 4 bases, and 9 bases lay between the germline ends. The CDR3 extends over 15 amino acids. The CDR3: CASSLRVDYNSPLHF. CDR3 nucleotides: TGTGCCAGCAGCTTAAGGGTCGATTATAATTCACCCCTCCACTTT.

The chain has TRBV20-1 and TRBJ2-3, with a weak D call TRBD1 (6 bases). The CDR3 is 17 residues long. Trimming pared 0 bases from V and 3 bases from J, leaving 19 bases between. Germline lookup yields CDR1 DFQATT and CDR2 SNEGSKA (reference sequence). DNA of the CDR3: TGCAGTGCTAGAGACCTCCTAACAGGGCTTAATACAGATACGCAGTATTTT. Encoded protein: CSARDLLTGLNTDTQYF.

J is TRBJ2-3 and V is TRBV11-2, with 8 bases that match TRBD2. This CDR3 has 15 residues. Trimming cost V 5 bases and J 2 bases; bases outside gene matches: 6. Germline V gene data show CDR1 as SGHAT and CDR2 as FQNNGV. The CDR3 here is CASSLGTRYTDTQYF. As DNA, the CDR3 is TGTGCCAGCAGCCTAGGGACTAGGTACACAGATACGCAGTATTTT.

This clonotype was found a few times. This sequence joins TRBV6-1 and TRBJ2-5; tentatively, D is TRBD1 (6 bases). The end of the DNA aligns better with TRBJ2-7, so the J call may be wrong. The germline V gene has CDR1 MNHNS and CDR2 SASEGT. This CDR3 has 15 amino acids. The CDR3 nucleotides read TGTGCCAGCAGTGTGTACAGGGAACGGAAGGGCGAGCAGTACTTC. Translating gives CASSVYRERKGEQYF.

Remarks on this clonotype: An end of the junction does not agree with germline; a read error may underlie this. This chain connects TRBV6-5 to TRBJ1-5; TRBD1 might be the D (5 bases). The CDR3 is made up of 16 amino acids. Germline V gene lookup returns CDR1 MNHEY and CDR2 SVGAGI. CDR3 bases: TGTGCCCCCAGAGGAAGGGGAAGATATAGCAATCAGCCCCTGCATTTT. Amino acids: CAPRGRGRYSNQPLHF.

The chain employs TRBV3-1 and TRBJ1-2; D perhaps matches TRBD1 (5 bases). The V gene's germline CDR1 is LGHDT and CDR2 YNNKEL (reference sequence). V was cut by 1 base and J by 3 bases, with 12 bases left in between. The CDR3 covers 15 residues. CDR3: CASSQVRGGYYGYTF. CDR3 nucleotides: TGTGCCAGCAGCCAAGTTAGGGGTGGATACTATGGCTACACCTTC.

A remark on this clonotype: A much larger clone lies one base from this, so it may be a read error. V and J are TRBV20-1 and TRBJ2-7; D not certain. CDR3 size: 11 residues. Germline CDR1 and CDR2: DFQATT and SNEGSKA (reference sequence). Trimming took 7 bases from V and 5 from J, leaving 12 bases between them. CDR3 region: CSGTRWDEQYF. Written as DNA, the CDR3 is TGCAGTGGCACCCGTTGGGACGAGCAGTACTTC.

The chain joins TRBV6-2 or TRBV6-3 to TRBJ2-1; D is perhaps TRBD2 (5 bases). V gave up 2 bases and J gave up 8 bases, with 16 bases separating them. The CDR3 consists of 15 residues. CDR1 MNHEY and CDR2 SVGEGT come from the germline V gene. Here the CDR3 reads CASSYDLAARYEQFF. CDR3 nucleotide sequence: TGTGCCAGCAGTTACGACCTAGCAGCCCGGTATGAGCAGTTCTTC.

The rearrangement joins TRBV28 to TRBJ2-6, with D perhaps TRBD1 (6 bases). The CDR3 is made up of 19 amino acids. Trimming left V 5 bases short and J 0 bases short, with 20 bases between. Germline values: CDR1 MDHEN, CDR2 SYDVKM. CDR3 bases: TGTGCCAGCAGTCCCCTCCCCGGGACAAAGCGCTCTGGGGCCAACGTCCTGACTTTC. Its protein product is CASSPLPGTKRSGANVLTF.

CDR3 nucleotides: TGCAGCGTCACGACAGGGTCTGGAGAGACCCAGTACTTC. It is translated as CSVTTGSGETQYF. The chain carries TRBV29-1 and TRBJ2-5; TRBD1 agrees at 7 bases. The CDR3 runs 13 residues. Germline V gene sequence: CDR1 SQVTM, CDR2 ANQGSEA. Trimming cost V 6 bases and J 4 bases; bases outside gene matches: 8. The variable domain in full, completed from reference TRBV29-1 and TRBJ2-5, reads SAVISQKPSRDICQRGTSLTIQCQVDSQVTMMFWYRQQPGQSLTLIATANQGSEATYESGFVIDKFPISRPNLTFSTLTVSNMSPEDSSIYLCSVTTGSGETQYFGPGTRLLVL.

J is TRBJ2-1 and V is TRBV12-3 or TRBV12-4, with D uncertain. CDR3 length equals 15 residues. Trimming left V 6 bases short and J 6 bases short, with 18 bases between. The CDR3 DNA follows: TGTGCCAGCAGCCTGTCGGTAAAACGCACCAATGAGCAGTTCTTC. Translation: CASSLSVKRTNEQFF.